Below are 5 T cell receptor beta chains sequenced from a single sample in a study of blood T cell repertoires in COVID-19. Using immunoSEQ multiplex PCR, the repertoire was profiled, and TCRdb retains in-frame clones only, with some absent. The sample holds fewer than 200,000 clones, less than 85% seen once. The source material was PBMCs or T cells enriched from blood (not recorded which). The receptors here all came from a woman between 45 and 60 years old who had recovered from COVID-19.

The chain carries TRBV2 and TRBJ2-3; perhaps TRBD2 as D (5 bases). Germline CDR1 SNHLY, CDR2 FYNNEI. The CDR3 has 15 residues. V dropped 5 bases and J dropped 0 bases, with 12 bases sitting between them. CDR3 sequence: CASSSTIPSTDTQYF. CDR3 DNA: TGTGCCAGCAGTTCGACTATCCCTAGCACAGATACGCAGTATTTT.

V is TRBV7-9 and J is TRBJ2-1; D perhaps matches TRBD1 (6 bases). Trimming stripped 6 bases from V and 4 bases from J, with 19 bases between. The germline V gene encodes CDR1 SEHNR and CDR2 FQNEAQ (reference sequence). This CDR3 spans 16 amino acids. The CDR3 loop is CASSPTGPRGYNEQFF. The CDR3 DNA sequence: TGTGCCAGCAGTCCCACCGGGCCCAGGGGATACAATGAGCAGTTCTTC.

The chain employs TRBV5-1 and TRBJ2-3, with 7 bases fitting TRBD2. CDR3 length: 15 amino acids. Germline V gene sequence: CDR1 SGHRS, CDR2 YFSETQ. V lost 1 base, J lost 0 bases, and 2 bases stayed unmatched. The DNA for the CDR3 is TGCGCCAGCAGCTTGTCTAGCGGCAGCACAGATACGCAGTATTTT. Amino acid sequence: CASSLSSGSTDTQYF.

This chain links TRBV5-1 with TRBJ2-2; 8 bases line up with TRBD2. The V gene end was trimmed by 4 bases and the J gene end by 5 bases; junction bases not matched to a gene: 7. CDR1 and CDR2 from the germline V gene are SGHRS and YFSETQ. This CDR3 has 15 residues. CDR3 in DNA: TGCGCCAGCAGCCCCCGGAGCGGGAGTACCGGGGAGCTGTTTTTT. Its translation: CASSPRSGSTGELFF.

The rearrangement uses TRBV27 and TRBJ1-2, with 10 bases aligning to TRBD1. With 6 bases clipped from V and 5 bases from J, the junction kept 6 bases outside the gene matches. Germline V lookup: CDR1 MNHEY, CDR2 SMNVEV (reference sequence). The CDR3 consists of 14 residues. This CDR3 reads CASRRTGGIYGYTF. CDR3 coding DNA: TGTGCCAGCAGGAGGACAGGGGGAATTTATGGCTACACCTTC.